The sequence of this T cell receptor (beta chain) was determined in a study of OX40 agonist ivuxolimab in advanced cancers. Study overall: Partial responses were recorded for three patients, including one with hepatocellular carcinoma and two with cutaneous melanoma. Notes on the study in general: Normalized expansion of T-cell clones was also low for some nonresponders.

Repertoires were generated with immunoSEQ multiplex PCR, while TCRdb's copy carries only in-frame clones and drops some. The profile covers about 47,000 clones, with 84% appearing a single time and about 2.4% taken by the ten largest. With autoimmune disease history or systemic immunosuppression, patients were excluded. V trimming: 3 bases; J trimming: 6 bases; junction bases outside the gene matches: 11. The CDR3 extends over 15 amino acids. Per the germline V gene, CDR1 is KGHSH and CDR2 is LQKENI. Note on this clone: Its specificity is not known.

The sample was CD4+ or CD8+ T cells sorted from blood, taken in a trial of the OX40 agonist ivuxolimab. The clonotype originates from an adult with an advanced solid tumor such as melanoma, head and neck, liver or kidney cancer. The genes are TRBV18 and TRBJ2-7, with 7 bases identical to TRBD1. DNA of the CDR3: TGTGCCAGCTCACCTTTGACAGGGCAAACGGGCGAGCAGTACTTC. This gives the protein CASSPLTGQTGEQYF. Using reference TRBV18 and TRBJ2-7 for the parts outside the CDR3, the full variable domain is NAGVMQNPRHLVRRRGQEARLRCSPMKGHSHVYWYRQLPEEGLKFMVYLQKENIIDESGMPKERFSAEFPKEGPSILRIQQVVRGDSAAYFCASSPLTGQTGEQYFGPGTRLTVT.